The entry that follows covers one T cell receptor (beta chain) sequence. Its specificity is unknown. These data are taken from a study of T cells after posttransplantation cyclophosphamide. Study outcomes and limitations: Blood and skin or GI T cell repertoires showed limited TRB overlap. After PTCy, TRB diversity resembled that of CNI/methotrexate controls.

Peripheral blood was collected from the related graft donor on the marrow donation day. The data were produced by immunoSEQ multiplex PCR, yet TCRdb's version contains in-frame clones alone and is incomplete. The data hold about 28,000 clones, with about nine tenths observed a single time. Germline V gene lookup returns CDR1 MGHRA and CDR2 YSYEKL. The CDR3 extends over 15 amino acids. Trimming cost V 1 base and J 3 bases, with 10 bases left between them. Sequenced input: PBMCs. This sequence originates from a man aged 50-59 years. The chain carries TRBV4-1 and TRBJ2-1; unclear D gene. CDR3 residues: CASSQASVFYNEQFF. CDR3 in DNA: TGCGCCAGCAGCCAAGCGAGCGTATTCTACAATGAGCAGTTCTTC.